The 21 T cell receptor beta chains reported below all come from one sample, sequenced in a study of T cells expressing NK-cell markers. TCRdb re-called the 5' RACE reads and catalogs CDR3 proteins one per entry, DNA excluded. The sample includes approximately 460,000 distinct CDR3 sequences. What was sequenced was blood T cells: a sorted CD56 or NKG2C T cell subset, CD4+ or CD8+ T cells, or bulk PBMC T cells (not recorded which). The origin of the receptors is a woman between 18 and 70 years old in good health.

The chain uses TRBV10-3 and TRBJ1-1. CDR1 and CDR2 (germline): ENHRY, SYGVKD. The CDR3 contains 14 residues. CDR3 residues: CAISVRGGNSEAFF.

The chain links TRBV7-9 to TRBJ1-5; TCRdb designates TRBD1, a call that cannot be tested without DNA. CDR3 size: 16 residues. Germline assignment: CDR1 SEHNR and CDR2 FQNEAQ (reference sequence). The CDR3 reads CASSHSDRDGIQPQHF.

The chain combines TRBV6-2 or TRBV6-3 with TRBJ2-5; TCRdb outputs TRBD2, but without DNA this stays unchecked. There are 17 residues in the CDR3. The germline gives CDR1 MNHEY, CDR2 SVGEGT. The CDR3 spells CASSYSRVGGDQETQYF.

Here the CDR3 reads CASSQQRTSGANVLTF. The J gene is TRBJ2-6, the V gene TRBV4-3. The V gene's germline CDR1 is LGHNA and CDR2 YSLEER. The length of the CDR3 is 16 residues.

V usage is TRBV9 and J usage is TRBJ2-5; TCRdb proposes TRBD1, but this gene call is untestable without DNA. Germline CDR1 reads SGDLS; CDR2 reads YYNGEE. CDR3 length: 19 residues. CDR3 loop: CASTPGSGDGLGGVETQYF.

The J gene is TRBJ1-4, the V gene TRBV30; the D call from TCRdb, TRBD1, cannot be confirmed without DNA. Looked up from germline, CDR1 is GTSNPN and CDR2 is SVGIG (reference sequence). This CDR3 region has 14 residues. This chain's CDR3 is CAWSPGQGSEKLFF.

V gene TRBV5-1 combines with J gene TRBJ2-2; TCRdb picks TRBD1, but there is no DNA to check that call. CDR1 SGHRS and CDR2 YFSETQ come from the germline V gene. This CDR3 comprises 14 residues. CDR3 in amino acids: CASSFSGDTGELFF.

The chain links TRBV7-2 to TRBJ1-1; TCRdb outputs TRBD1, but without DNA this stays unchecked. The length of the CDR3 is 11 residues. In germline, CDR1 is SGHTA, CDR2 FQGNSA. CDR3 region: CASSNGQKAFF. Drawing the rest from reference TRBV7-2 and TRBJ1-1, the complete variable domain is GAGVSQSPSNKVTEKGKDVELRCDPISGHTALYWYRQSLGQGLEFLIYFQGNSAPDKSGLPSDRFSAERTGGSVSTLTIQRTQQEDSAVYLCASSNGQKAFFGQGTRLTVV.

This chain links TRBV7-9 with TRBJ1-1; the D gene TCRdb calls, TRBD1, cannot be checked with no DNA. Looked up from germline, CDR1 is SEHNR and CDR2 is FQNEAQ (reference sequence). This CDR3 is 13 amino acids long. The CDR3 region is CASGLTGGTEAFF.

This chain uses TRBV4-3 with TRBJ2-3; the TRBD2 assignment by TCRdb is unverifiable without DNA. CDR1 and CDR2 (germline): LGHNA, YSLEER. The CDR3 is 18 residues long. The CDR3 protein is CASSQSWRAGGQGDTQYF.

The V gene is TRBV7-2, the J gene TRBJ1-3. Germline V lookup: CDR1 SGHTA, CDR2 FQGNSA. This CDR3 comprises 14 residues. CDR3 sequence: CASNLGVVGNTIYF.

J is TRBJ2-1 and V is TRBV30; no DNA is available, so the TRBD2 call from TCRdb remains unchecked. CDR3 length: 14 amino acids. The germline V gene encodes CDR1 GTSNPN and CDR2 SVGIG (reference sequence). Here the CDR3 reads CAWTGSPSGNEQFF.

The V call is TRBV5-1, the J call TRBJ1-4; as DNA is missing, the TRBD1 call by TCRdb cannot be tested. The CDR3 is made up of 16 amino acids. Per the germline V gene, CDR1 is SGHRS and CDR2 is YFSETQ. The CDR3 is CASKTGRTATNEKLFF.

The V gene is TRBV7-2, the J gene TRBJ2-3; with no DNA, the TCRdb D assignment of TRBD2 cannot be verified. CDR3 length: 16 residues. Germline V lookup: CDR1 SGHTA, CDR2 FQGNSA. CDR3 sequence: CASSTRFGGATDTQYF. Combining the CDR3 with reference TRBV7-2 and TRBJ2-3 gives the whole variable domain GAGVSQSPSNKVTEKGKDVELRCDPISGHTALYWYRQSLGQGLEFLIYFQGNSAPDKSGLPSDRFSAERTGGSVSTLTIQRTQQEDSAVYLCASSTRFGGATDTQYFGPGTRLTVL.

J is TRBJ2-7 and V is TRBV6-2 or TRBV6-3; the TCRdb D gene call, TRBD1, has no DNA to confirm it. Germline CDR1 and CDR2: MNHEY and SVGEGT. The CDR3 runs 13 residues. The CDR3 region is CASSNRQAYEQYF.

CDR3 region: CASSYYGEDTEAFF. The V and J genes are TRBV6-5 and TRBJ1-1. CDR1 is MNHEY, CDR2 SVGAGI, per germline. The CDR3 has 14 amino acids.

This chain links TRBV6-5 with TRBJ2-7. The CDR3 sequence is 14 residues long. The germline V gene encodes CDR1 MNHEY and CDR2 SVGAGI. CDR3 region: CASSYRKSSYEQYF.

J is TRBJ2-7 and V is TRBV3-1; TCRdb lists TRBD1, though no DNA is available to test this call. The V gene's germline CDR1 is LGHDT and CDR2 YNNKEL (reference sequence). The CDR3 runs to 14 residues. The CDR3 protein is CASSHRGRSYEQYF.

The chain couples TRBV7-2 to TRBJ1-1; there is no DNA to check the TCRdb D call of TRBD1. Looked up from germline, CDR1 is SGHTA and CDR2 is FQGNSA. CDR3 length: 16 amino acids. The CDR3 reads CASSLEGAGGWTEAFF. Full variable domain (outside the CDR3, taken from reference TRBV7-2 and TRBJ1-1): GAGVSQSPSNKVTEKGKDVELRCDPISGHTALYWYRQSLGQGLEFLIYFQGNSAPDKSGLPSDRFSAERTGGSVSTLTIQRTQQEDSAVYLCASSLEGAGGWTEAFFGQGTRLTVV.

This chain's CDR3 is CATSDGGQPGQFF. V and J are TRBV24-1 and TRBJ2-1; TCRdb proposes TRBD2, but this gene call is untestable without DNA. Germline CDR1 is KGHDR and CDR2 is SFDVKD. This CDR3 spans 13 amino acids.

The chain has TRBV29-1 and TRBJ2-3; the TCRdb D gene call, TRBD1, has no DNA to confirm it. The CDR3 has 12 amino acids. CDR1 is SQVTM and CDR2 is ANQGSEA in the germline V gene. The CDR3 sequence is CSVETPGDTQYF.